Detailed here is one TCR beta chain. The data were obtained in a study of blood T cell repertoires in COVID-19. Study-wide context: Italy, Spain and the United States were the sources of the convalescent and acute COVID-19 samples. Sample material is recorded as cDNA or gDNA derived from T cells, B-cell-depleted T cells, or PBMCs.

CDR3 length equals 16 residues. The V segment lost 5 bases and the J segment 4 bases; nucleotides outside the gene matches: 12. Germline loops: CDR1 MNHEY, CDR2 SVGEGT. Clones were sequenced by immunoSEQ multiplex PCR, and TCRdb holds only the in-frame ones, with some missing. The sample comprises about 64,000 clones, around nine tenths of which are singletons, and approximately 3.6% rests with the top ten. Sequencing used peripheral blood. This clonotype was obtained from a man between 65 and 85 years old with acute or convalescent COVID-19. V is TRBV6-2 or TRBV6-3 and J is TRBJ2-7; the match to TRBD2 covers 9 bases. The CDR3 DNA reads as TGTGCCAGCAGTGCCTGGAATGCGGGGGGGCTTTACGAGCAGTACTTC. The encoded protein is CASSAWNAGGLYEQYF.